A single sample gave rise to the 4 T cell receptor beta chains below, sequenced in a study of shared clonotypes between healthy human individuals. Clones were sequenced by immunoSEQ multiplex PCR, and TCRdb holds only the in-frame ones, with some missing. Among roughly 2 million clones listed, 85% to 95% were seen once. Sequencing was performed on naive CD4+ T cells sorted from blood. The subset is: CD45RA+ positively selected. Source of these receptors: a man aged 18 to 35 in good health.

CDR3 protein: CASGSQPSYEQYF. Here the CDR3 DNA reads TGTGCCAGCGGAAGTCAGCCCTCCTACGAGCAGTACTTC. The J gene is TRBJ2-7, the V gene TRBV6-1; D is undetermined. V lost 8 bases and J lost 0, with 11 bases in between. The CDR3 contains 13 residues. Germline V gene data show CDR1 as MNHNS and CDR2 as SASEGT.

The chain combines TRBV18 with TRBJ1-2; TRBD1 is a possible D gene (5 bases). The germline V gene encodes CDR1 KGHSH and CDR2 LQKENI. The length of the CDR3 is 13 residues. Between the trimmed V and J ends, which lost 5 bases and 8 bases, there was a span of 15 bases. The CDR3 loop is CASSYGAEDGYTF. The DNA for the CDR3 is TGTGCCAGCTCATACGGGGCCGAGGACGGCTACACCTTC.

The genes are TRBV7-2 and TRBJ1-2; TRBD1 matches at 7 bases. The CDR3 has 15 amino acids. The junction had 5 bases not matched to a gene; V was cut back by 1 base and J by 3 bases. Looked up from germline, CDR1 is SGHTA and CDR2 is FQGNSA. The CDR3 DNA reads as TGTGCCAGCAGCTTAGTTTATGGACAGGACTATGGCTACACCTTC. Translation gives CASSLVYGQDYGYTF.

As DNA, the CDR3 is TGTGCCTGGAGTGTTCTTGACACAGCCTCCTACAATGAGCAGTTCTTC. This translates into CAWSVLDTASYNEQFF. V usage is TRBV30 and J usage is TRBJ2-1; D ambiguous. Trimming left V 0 bases short and J 0 bases short, with 12 bases between. CDR1 and CDR2 (germline): GTSNPN, SVGIG (reference sequence). This CDR3 is built from 16 residues.